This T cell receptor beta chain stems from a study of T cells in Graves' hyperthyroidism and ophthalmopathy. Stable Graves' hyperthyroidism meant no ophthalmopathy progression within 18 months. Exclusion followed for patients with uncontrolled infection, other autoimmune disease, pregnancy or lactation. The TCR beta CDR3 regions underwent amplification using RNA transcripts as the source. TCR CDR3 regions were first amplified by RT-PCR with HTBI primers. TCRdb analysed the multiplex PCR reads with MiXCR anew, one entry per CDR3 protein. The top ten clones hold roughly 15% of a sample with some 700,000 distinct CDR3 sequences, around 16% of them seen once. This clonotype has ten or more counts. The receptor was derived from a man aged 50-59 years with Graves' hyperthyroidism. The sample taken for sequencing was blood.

CDR3 amino acids: CASILTGPYGYTF. The CDR3 DNA is TGTGCCAGCATCCTGACAGGGCCCTATGGCTACACCTTC. The V gene is TRBV7-2, the J gene TRBJ1-2; 7 positions match TRBD1. The trim removed 7 bases at V and 4 bases at J, leaving 6 bases unmatched. The CDR3 length is 13 residues. The V gene's germline CDR1 is SGHTA and CDR2 FQGNSA.